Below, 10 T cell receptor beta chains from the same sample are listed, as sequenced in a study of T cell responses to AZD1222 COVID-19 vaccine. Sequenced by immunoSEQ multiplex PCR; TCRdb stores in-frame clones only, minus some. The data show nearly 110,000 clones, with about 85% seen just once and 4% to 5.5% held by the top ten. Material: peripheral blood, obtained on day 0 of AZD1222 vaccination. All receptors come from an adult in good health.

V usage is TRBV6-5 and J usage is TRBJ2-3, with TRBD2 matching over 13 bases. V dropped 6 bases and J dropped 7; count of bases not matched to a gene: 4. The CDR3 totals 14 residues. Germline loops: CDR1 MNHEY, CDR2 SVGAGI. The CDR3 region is CASRPGTSGNTQYF. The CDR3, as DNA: TGTGCCAGCAGGCCCGGGACTAGCGGGAATACGCAGTATTTT.

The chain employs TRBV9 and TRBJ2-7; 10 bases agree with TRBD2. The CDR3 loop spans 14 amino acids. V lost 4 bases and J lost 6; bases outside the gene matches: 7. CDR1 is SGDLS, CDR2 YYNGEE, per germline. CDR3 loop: CASSPSGRGTEQYF. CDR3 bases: TGTGCCAGCAGCCCAAGCGGGAGGGGTACCGAGCAGTACTTC.

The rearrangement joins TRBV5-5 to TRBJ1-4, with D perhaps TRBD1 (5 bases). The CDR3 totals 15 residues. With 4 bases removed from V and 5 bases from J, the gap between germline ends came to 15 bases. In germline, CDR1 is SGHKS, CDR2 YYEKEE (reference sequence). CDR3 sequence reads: CASSLGGGRNEKLFF. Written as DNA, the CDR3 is TGTGCCAGCAGCCTCGGGGGAGGGAGGAATGAAAAACTGTTTTTT.

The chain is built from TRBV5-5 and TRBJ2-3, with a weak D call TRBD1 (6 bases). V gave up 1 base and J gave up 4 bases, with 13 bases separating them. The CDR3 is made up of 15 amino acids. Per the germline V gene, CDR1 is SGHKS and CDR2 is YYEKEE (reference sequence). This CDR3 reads CASSLTRGHADTQYF. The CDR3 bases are TGTGCCAGCAGCTTGACCAGGGGCCATGCAGATACGCAGTATTTT.

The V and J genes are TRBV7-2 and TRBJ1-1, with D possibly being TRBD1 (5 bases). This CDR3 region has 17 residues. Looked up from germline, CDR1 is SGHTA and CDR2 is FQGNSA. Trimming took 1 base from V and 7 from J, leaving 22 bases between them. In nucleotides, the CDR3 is TGTGCCAGCAGCTTAGACAGGAGGAATAGTCTCCGGGTTGAAGCTTTCTTT. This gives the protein CASSLDRRNSLRVEAFF. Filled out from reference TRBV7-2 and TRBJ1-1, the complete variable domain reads GAGVSQSPSNKVTEKGKDVELRCDPISGHTALYWYRQSLGQGLEFLIYFQGNSAPDKSGLPSDRFSAERTGGSVSTLTIQRTQQEDSAVYLCASSLDRRNSLRVEAFFGQGTRLTVV.

CDR3 DNA sequence: TGTGCCAGCAGAGGGCGGGGAACACGGGGGGGCCAGCCCCAGCATTTT. It is translated as CASRGRGTRGGQPQHF. The chain is built from TRBV2 and TRBJ1-5, with D possibly TRBD1 on 6 matching bases. Trimming took 6 bases from V and 7 from J, leaving 22 bases between them. Per germline, CDR1 SNHLY and CDR2 FYNNEI. CDR3 length equals 16 residues. The full variable domain, its missing parts supplied by reference TRBV2 and TRBJ1-5, is EPEVTQTPSHQVTQMGQEVILRCVPISNHLYFYWYRQILGQKVEFLVSFYNNEISEKSEIFDDQFSVERPDGSNFTLKIRSTKLEDSAMYFCASRGRGTRGGQPQHFGDGTRLSIL.

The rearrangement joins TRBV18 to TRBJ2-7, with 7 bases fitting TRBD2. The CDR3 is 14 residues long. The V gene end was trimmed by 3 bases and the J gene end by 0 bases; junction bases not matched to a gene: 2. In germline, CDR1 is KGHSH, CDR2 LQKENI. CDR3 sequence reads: CASSPSGPSYEQYF. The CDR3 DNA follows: TGTGCCAGCTCACCTAGCGGGCCCTCCTACGAGCAGTACTTC.

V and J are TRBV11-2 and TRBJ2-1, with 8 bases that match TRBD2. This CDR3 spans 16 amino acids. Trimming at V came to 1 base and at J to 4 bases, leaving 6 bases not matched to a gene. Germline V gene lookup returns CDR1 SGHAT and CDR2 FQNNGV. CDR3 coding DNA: TGTGCCAGCAGCTTAGCCGGGGGGGCAGGGTACAATGAGCAGTTCTTC. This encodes CASSLAGGAGYNEQFF.

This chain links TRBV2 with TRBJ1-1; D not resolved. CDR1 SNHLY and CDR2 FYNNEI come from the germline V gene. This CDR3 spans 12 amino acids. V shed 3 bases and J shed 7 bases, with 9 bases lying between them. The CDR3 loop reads CASSDTVNEAFF. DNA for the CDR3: TGTGCCAGCAGTGATACGGTTAATGAAGCTTTCTTT.

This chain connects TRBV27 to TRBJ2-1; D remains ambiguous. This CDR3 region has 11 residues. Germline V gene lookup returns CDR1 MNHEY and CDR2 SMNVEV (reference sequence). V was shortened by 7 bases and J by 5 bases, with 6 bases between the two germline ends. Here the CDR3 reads CASKVNNEQFF. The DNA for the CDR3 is TGTGCCAGCAAAGTAAACAATGAGCAGTTCTTC.